This record looks at one T cell receptor beta chain sequence and its context. These data come from a study of control samples from healthy donors and cancer patients. Produced via immunoSEQ multiplex PCR; TCRdb's table is partial and in-frame only. The sample contains tens of thousands of clones, about 85% of which appear only once. This CDR3 has 11 residues. Germline lookup yields CDR1 GTSNPN and CDR2 SVGIG (reference sequence). Trimming removed 2 bases from V and 5 bases from J, with 7 bases in between. The chain carries TRBV30 and TRBJ2-7; D is undetermined. The clonotype originates from a man aged 60 to 75 with head and neck cancer. Input material: PBMCs. The CDR3 reads CAWSKAHEQYF. CDR3 sequence (DNA): TGTGCCTGGAGTAAGGCCCACGAGCAGTACTTC.